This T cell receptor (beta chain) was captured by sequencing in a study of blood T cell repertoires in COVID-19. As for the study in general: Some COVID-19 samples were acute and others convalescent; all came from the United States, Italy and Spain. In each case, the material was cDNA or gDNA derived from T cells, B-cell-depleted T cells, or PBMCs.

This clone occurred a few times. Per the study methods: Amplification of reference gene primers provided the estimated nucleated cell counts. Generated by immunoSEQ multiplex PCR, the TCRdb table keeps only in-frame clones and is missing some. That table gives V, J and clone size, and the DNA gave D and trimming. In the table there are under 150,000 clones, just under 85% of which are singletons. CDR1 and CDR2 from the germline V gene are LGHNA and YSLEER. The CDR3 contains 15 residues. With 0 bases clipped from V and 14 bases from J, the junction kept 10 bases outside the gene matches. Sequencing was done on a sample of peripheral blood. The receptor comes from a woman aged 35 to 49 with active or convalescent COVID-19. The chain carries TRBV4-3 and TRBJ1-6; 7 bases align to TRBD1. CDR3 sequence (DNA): TGCGCCAGCAGCCAAGAACGTCTCCAGGGGGAGGCCCTCCACTTT. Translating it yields CASSQERLQGEALHF.